This is a list of T cell receptor beta chains from one sample in a study of beta chain features in type 1 diabetes. Sequenced by immunoSEQ multiplex PCR; TCRdb stores in-frame clones only, minus some. The table has roughly 700,000 clones, roughly 13% seen once. Source material: naive CD4+ T cells from blood. These receptors came from a man aged 18 to 30 with type 1 diabetes. Both conserved end residues are part of each CDR3. The D gene is left open where the match is weak. Part of the rows lack a size; the others show once, few, many or a class for expanded clones.

TGTGCCAGCAGCTTGCCCGATACGCAGTATTTT	CASSLPDTQYF	NA	TRBJ2-3	few	TRBV7-9
TGTGCCATCAGTGAAGGCAGTATGAACACTGAAGCTTTCTTT	CAISEGSMNTEAFF	NA	TRBJ1-1	NA	TRBV10-3
TGTGCCAGCGAGGGACAGGGCTACAATGAGCAGTTCTTC	CASEGQGYNEQFF	TRBD1	TRBJ2-1	few	TRBV27
TGTGCCTGGAGTCCAGCTCCGGGACAGGGGACATCCGAGCAGTACTTC	CAWSPAPGQGTSEQYF	TRBD1	TRBJ2-7	NA	TRBV30
TGTGCCAGCAGCCAAAATACCCTAAACTCTGGAAACACCATATATTTT	CASSQNTLNSGNTIYF	NA	TRBJ1-3	NA	TRBV7-2
TGTGCCAGCAGCTTATATCCGGGACAGGGGGTCGAGCAGTACTTC	CASSLYPGQGVEQYF	TRBD1	TRBJ2-7	few	TRBV13
TGTGCCAGCAGTGGGACTAGCGGGGCCCTCAGCTCCTACGAGCAGTACTTC	CASSGTSGALSSYEQYF	TRBD2	TRBJ2-7	NA	TRBV2
TGTGCCTGGAGTGTGGCTACTAGTAGCGGGGTAGACAATGAGCAGTTCTTC	CAWSVATSSGVDNEQFF	TRBD2	TRBJ2-1	once	TRBV30
TGTGCCAGCAGCCTACAGGGAGGGGTAGTGTCTGAAGCTTTCTTT	CASSLQGGVVSEAFF	NA	TRBJ1-1	NA	TRBV6-5
TGTGCCTTGAAGACCAACTATGGCTACACCTTC	CALKTNYGYTF	NA	TRBJ1-2	NA	TRBV30
TGTGCCAGCTCACCCGAGCCGGGACAGGCGAACACCGGGGAGCTGTTTTTT	CASSPEPGQANTGELFF	TRBD1	TRBJ2-2	NA	TRBV18
TGTGCCAGCAGCATGGGGAGTACCAAAAACATTCAGTACTTC	CASSMGSTKNIQYF	NA	TRBJ2-4	many	TRBV13
TGTGCCAGCAGCGTAGAGGCAGGTTCGGCCCTCCACTTT	CASSVEAGSALHF	NA	TRBJ1-6	few	TRBV9
TGCAGCGTTGTTCGGACTAGTTGGGGGTTAAATGAGCAGTTCTTC	CSVVRTSWGLNEQFF	TRBD2	TRBJ2-1	NA	TRBV29-1
TGTGCCAGCGGTGTCCCCCCCTACGAGCAGTACTTC	CASGVPPYEQYF	NA	TRBJ2-7	NA	TRBV28
TGTGCCAGCGGGGGACAGGAGTATTACGAGCAGTACTTC	CASGGQEYYEQYF	TRBD1	TRBJ2-7	few	TRBV2
TGCAGCGTTGAAGATCCCCGGAAGAGGCGCGAGCAGTACTTC	CSVEDPRKRREQYF	NA	TRBJ2-7	few	TRBV29-1
TGTGCCAGCAGCGTAGCTGGGGGCGACAAAAACATTCAGTACTTC	CASSVAGGDKNIQYF	NA	TRBJ2-4	few	TRBV7-9
TGTGCCAGCAGCCAAGTGACAGGGGGCTTTATGAACACTGAAGCTTTCTTT	CASSQVTGGFMNTEAFF	TRBD1	TRBJ1-1	NA	TRBV14
TGTGCCAGTACCCAGGGGTGGCTGGACACCGGGGAGCTGTTTTTT	CASTQGWLDTGELFF	NA	TRBJ2-2	few	TRBV19
TGTGCCAGCTCACCACAGGGCGGAGGCTTGGACTATGGCTACACCTTC	CASSPQGGGLDYGYTF	NA	TRBJ1-2	NA	TRBV18
TGTGCCACCAGCAGAGATGTGGGGGCAACAGATACGCAGTATTTT	CATSRDVGATDTQYF	NA	TRBJ2-3	NA	TRBV15
TGTGCCAGCAGCTTACACAGGACTGTAAACACTGAAGCTTTCTTT	CASSLHRTVNTEAFF	NA	TRBJ1-1	NA	TRBV7-9
TGTGCCAGCAGCCGAGGACAGGGGGCAGGGCAGCCCCAGCATTTT	CASSRGQGAGQPQHF	TRBD1	TRBJ1-5	NA	TRBV27
TGTGCCAGCAGCCTTGGGCTTACCGGAAACACCATATATTTT	CASSLGLTGNTIYF	NA	TRBJ1-3	NA	TRBV14
TGTGCCAGCAGTTACTGGGGGGCGGGCAACACTGAAGCTTTCTTT	CASSYWGAGNTEAFF	NA	TRBJ1-1	NA	TRBV6-5
TGTGCCAGCATTGAAGGGGCACGATCACCCCTCCACTTT	CASIEGARSPLHF	NA	TRBJ1-6	few	TRBV6-5
TGTGCCAGCAGTGACCTAGCCGGGACAGGGGTTACTGAAGCTTTCTTT	CASSDLAGTGVTEAFF	TRBD1	TRBJ1-1	few	TRBV6-1
TGCGCCAGCAGCCAAGACCCCCATACTTGGGTCTACGAGCAGTACTTC	CASSQDPHTWVYEQYF	NA	TRBJ2-7	few	TRBV4-1
TGTGCCAGCAGTAGACTGGACAGGGATTACTCTGGGGCCAACGTCCTGACTTTC	CASSRLDRDYSGANVLTF	TRBD1	TRBJ2-6	few	TRBV5-6
TGTGCCAGCAGTGGGGGACAGGCGGCAACTAATGAAAAACTGTTTTTT	CASSGGQAATNEKLFF	TRBD1	TRBJ1-4	NA	TRBV6-1
TGTGCCAGCAGTCAAGCCGGGCCCAAAATTTCCTACGAGCAGTACTTC	CASSQAGPKISYEQYF	NA	TRBJ2-7	NA	TRBV6-1
TGCGCCAGCAGCTCCCTACTAGCGGGGGGAAGATCGAGCTCCTACAATGAGCAGTTCTTC	CASSSLLAGGRSSSYNEQFF	TRBD2	TRBJ2-1	few	TRBV5-1
TGTGCCAGCAGTTACTCGAGCGGGGGGCCCTACGAGCAGTACTTC	CASSYSSGGPYEQYF	TRBD2	TRBJ2-7	few	TRBV6-5